This TCR beta chain was obtained from a study of blood T cell repertoires in COVID-19. Whole-study context: Sample material is recorded as cDNA or gDNA derived from T cells, B-cell-depleted T cells, or PBMCs.

The CDR3 has 15 residues. Germline V gene lookup returns CDR1 SGHTS and CDR2 YDEGEE. With V trimmed by 3 bases and J by 5 bases, 4 bases remained unmatched. Under the authors' procedure: Researchers report that nucleated cell counts were estimated from reference gene primer amplification. The table came from immunoSEQ multiplex PCR; TCRdb's copy has only in-frame clones and leaves some out. V and J calls and clone size come straight from that table; D and trimming were deduced from the DNA. The sample comprises roughly 150,000 clones, 80% to 85% of which are singletons, and approximately 10% rests with the top ten.

The source of this sequence is a man aged 65 to 79 with active or convalescent COVID-19. The chain combines TRBV5-8 with TRBJ1-6, with 8 bases aligning to TRBD1. Input material: peripheral blood. The CDR3: CASSYGQGHNSPLHF. In nucleotides, the CDR3 is TGTGCCAGCAGCTATGGACAGGGCCATAATTCACCCCTCCACTTT.